The source of this TCR beta chain is a study of regulatory T cells in long-lasting Graves disease. Points from the study as a whole: TCR diversity was lower in persistent than newly diagnosed Graves' disease. Repertoires from persistent disease leaned toward TRBV28, TRBJ1-2 and TRBJ2-5. A reduction in accuracy may have resulted from the small sample size.

With 0 bases clipped from V and 3 bases from J, the junction kept 19 bases outside the gene matches. Per the germline V gene, CDR1 is DFQATT and CDR2 is SNEGSKA (reference sequence). The CDR3 spans 19 residues. Time point here: persistent/refractory GD, antithyroid drugs over 5 years with positive TRAb. There was RNA extracted from PBMCs, and the TCR library was made from it. This clonotype was recorded at least ten times. Its antigen remains unidentified. Sequencing libraries for TCR beta were prepared with iRepertoire HTBI primers and Arm-PCR of CDR3 regions. TCRdb redid the calling of the multiplex PCR reads with MiXCR, one entry per CDR3 protein. The table has a few hundred thousand distinct CDR3 sequences, roughly 21% seen once; the top ten hold less than 9%.

The chain employs TRBV20-1 and TRBJ2-7; 8 bases are a match to TRBD2. This receptor was obtained from a female donor with Graves disease. Sequences were derived from peripheral blood mononuclear cells (PBMCs), sampled when the disease was refractory, from a patient treated with antithyroid drugs. The CDR3 DNA reads as TGCAGTGCTAGAGATCCTTATGGAGCGGGGGTGCTCGGTGACTACGAGCAGTACTTC. This gives the protein CSARDPYGAGVLGDYEQYF.